These T cell receptor beta chains were read from a single sample in a study of human T cells and chemical hapten exposure. TCRdb re-derived calls from the RACE reads in MiXCR, one entry per CDR3 protein. The sample records around 60,000 distinct CDR3 sequences, roughly 6.7% being singletons. Sample: whole blood, taken in connection with sensitization to the hapten diphenylcyclopropenone (DPC). The receptors here all came from a woman aged 25 to 39 with alopecia areata. Some clones in this sample may be carry-over from other donors' samples. CDR3s leave out the opening cysteine and the closing phenylalanine or tryptophan.

v_call cdr3_aa
TRBV27 ASSLSVDPSNQPQH
TRBV5-1 ASSLEPSTDTQY
TRBV5-1 ASRDDRVSSYEQY
TRBV27 ASSADSSDYGYT
TRBV6-5 ASSPLREGKQF
TRBV19 ASSIWGLPYNEQF
TRBV20-1 SARQQKNTEAF
TRBV20-1 SAPPGSGGRDEQF
TRBV12-3/TRBV12-4 ASSFSPPTNTEAF
TRBV20-1 SAERPDEKLF
TRBV18 ASSPYGTVSYEQY
TRBV18 ASSPPTSSPTDTQY
TRBV27 ASSLSGTGENIQY
TRBV12-3/TRBV12-4 ASSLGDEQF
TRBV7-2 ASSWDNTGYEQY
TRBV24-1 ATIAPVRGMNTEAF
TRBV7-8 ASTWNIAGGHDYQETQY
TRBV3-1 ASSPNEETQY
TRBV7-3 ASSIHPGHITDTQY
TRBV28 ASTGLYNSPLH
TRBV14 ASSQELWSFSGNTIY
TRBV10-3 AISESKGETAVEKLF
TRBV6-1 ASRTRRNYNSPLH
TRBV2 ASSLEGDYGYT
TRBV3-1 ASSQGAGRGNEQY
TRBV12-3/TRBV12-4 ASGAGTSLTDTQY
TRBV27 ASGFNWRAFTSYNEQF
TRBV6-1 ASSEGSSSYNEQF
TRBV27 ASSLGQSYEQF
TRBV20-1 SAGIGVEQY
TRBV27 ASRPGQGAAGYT
TRBV7-2 ASSFTGVGEQY
TRBV3-1 ASSQNTGGEVFETQY
TRBV29-1 SVDRANYGYT
TRBV7-9 ASSPPGGGAEPQH
TRBV25-1 ATSLVRGDYNEQF
TRBV6-1 ASERANTEAF
TRBV2 ASGRDRGNEKLF
TRBV7-9 ASSESGGPSGNTIY
TRBV11-3 ASSLFGQPINYGYT
TRBV5-1 ASSLELDYNEQF
TRBV12-3/TRBV12-4 ASRGQAMTTGELF
TRBV6-5 AEGVWEDRGNGYT
TRBV18 ASSPPVREGANQPQH
TRBV2 ASSEATKRSRGSQH
TRBV3-1 ASSQGSYNSPLH
TRBV5-1 ASSFRTGGYEQY
TRBV5-4 ASSLGGQGAGNNEQF
TRBV27 ASSLSGASYEQY
TRBV18 ASSPFTGFNTGELF
TRBV3-1 ASSQVDGGYEQY
TRBV4-2 ASSLRGSLKGGAF
TRBV6-6 ASSYSANTEAF
TRBV7-2 ASSLISTYEQY